This T cell receptor (beta chain) was identified in a study of OX40 agonist ivuxolimab in advanced cancers. V was cut by 5 bases and J by 4 bases, with 18 bases left in between. The germline V gene has CDR1 SGHTA and CDR2 FQGNSA. The CDR3 runs to 15 residues. TCRdb's copy holds only in-frame clones and misses some; the assay was immunoSEQ multiplex PCR. The sample consists of under 80,000 clones, about nine tenths of them appearing once. The receptor was derived from an adult with an advanced solid tumor such as melanoma, head and neck, liver or kidney cancer. The rearrangement uses TRBV7-2 and TRBJ2-7; D may be TRBD1 or TRBD2 (5 bases each). Sample: CD4+ or CD8+ T cells sorted from blood, taken in a trial of the OX40 agonist ivuxolimab. The DNA for the CDR3 is TGTGCCAGCAGCACCGGACCGGGACCTCAGTACGAGCAGTACTTC. This sequence encodes CASSTGPGPQYEQYF.